The 32 T cell receptor beta chains below come from one sample, sequenced in a study of blood T cells in healthy people across ages. Then a second PCR, running roughly 7 to 11 cycles, was carried out with a sample-barcoded 5' primer and a J-beta primer mix. TCRdb reprocessed the 5' RACE reads via MiXCR and lists one record per CDR3 protein. Here the sample spans 700,000 to 900,000 distinct CDR3 sequences, under 30% being singletons. The same sample was also used in a study of T cells of mothers and their children.

The specimen sequenced was blood. Receptors were obtained from a boy younger than 18 in good health.

The gene calls are TRBV29-1 and TRBJ1-2; 7 bases fit TRBD1. Per the germline V gene, CDR1 is SQVTM and CDR2 is ANQGSEA. The V and J ends lost 7 bases and 2 bases, in that order; junction bases with no gene match: 13. This CDR3 region has 15 residues. CDR3: CSAQGQLNSNYGYTF. CDR3 DNA: TGCAGCGCCCAGGGACAGCTTAATTCGAACTATGGCTACACCTTC.

The V and J genes are TRBV20-1 and TRBJ2-1; 9 nucleotides match TRBD1. TRBJ2-5 explains the end of the DNA better; the J call may be wrong. Germline-derived CDR1 and CDR2 are DFQATT and SNEGSKA (reference sequence). The CDR3 has 15 amino acids. The CDR3: CSARDEQGAWETQYF. As DNA, the CDR3 is TGCAGTGCTAGAGATGAACAGGGGGCTTGGGAGACCCAGTACTTC.

This clonotype turned up a few times. V is TRBV9 and J is TRBJ2-1, with 9 bases identical to TRBD2. The DNA end is a closer match to TRBJ2-7, so the J assignment may be wrong. From germline, CDR1 is SGDLS and CDR2 YYNGEE. This CDR3 region has 15 residues. The CDR3: CASSVASGAIYEQYF. For the CDR3, the DNA is TGTGCCAGCAGCGTAGCTAGCGGGGCGATCTACGAGCAGTACTTC.

J is TRBJ1-1 and V is TRBV5-1, with 7 bases identical to TRBD1. The CDR3 contains 15 residues. V shed 1 base, J shed 5 bases, and the junction held 8 bases outside the gene matches. The germline V gene encodes CDR1 SGHRS and CDR2 YFSETQ. The CDR3 sequence is CASSLSPETGTEAFF. The CDR3, as DNA: TGCGCCAGCAGCTTGTCCCCGGAGACAGGGACTGAAGCTTTCTTT.

This clonotype was recorded a few times. The CDR3 sequence is CASSTATGPWNTEAFF. For the CDR3, the DNA is TGTGCCAGTAGTACCGCCACAGGGCCGTGGAACACTGAAGCTTTCTTT. The chain carries TRBV19 and TRBJ1-1, with D maybe TRBD1 (6 bases). The V and J ends lost 4 bases and 1 base respectively, with 16 bases between them. Germline V lookup: CDR1 LNHDA, CDR2 SQIVND (reference sequence). The CDR3 is 16 residues long.

The chain combines TRBV4-1 with TRBJ2-3, with D perhaps matching TRBD1 (6 bases). In germline, CDR1 is MGHRA, CDR2 YSYEKL. The CDR3 loop spans 13 amino acids. Trimming took off 0 bases at V and 12 bases at J, with 13 bases between the two ends. The CDR3 spells CASSQETGVTQYF. DNA of the CDR3: TGCGCCAGCAGCCAAGAGACAGGCGTTACACAGTATTTT.

This clonotype was detected a few times. Here the CDR3 reads CSARVSPGTREQYF. The CDR3 DNA reads as TGCAGTGCTAGAGTCAGCCCGGGGACGAGAGAGCAGTACTTC. The genes are TRBV20-1 and TRBJ2-5; the D call may be TRBD1 or TRBD2 (5 bases each). V lost 1 base and J 11 bases, leaving 20 bases between the germline ends. From germline, CDR1 is DFQATT and CDR2 SNEGSKA (reference sequence). CDR3 length: 14 residues.

The chain couples TRBV20-1 to TRBJ2-1, with D tentatively TRBD2 (6 bases). The DNA end is more similar to TRBJ2-7, so the J call may be wrong. CDR3 length: 14 residues. Germline V gene sequence: CDR1 DFQATT, CDR2 SNEGSKA (reference sequence). CDR3 nucleotides: TGCAGTGCTAGAGATTCACGCGGGGTCTACGAGCAGTACTTC. This codes for CSARDSRGVYEQYF.

The V and J genes are TRBV4-2 and TRBJ2-2; possibly TRBD2 for D (7 bases). The CDR3 consists of 15 residues. Germline CDR1 and CDR2: LGHNA and YNFKEQ. Deletions cut 4 bases from V and 3 bases from J, with 12 bases between. CDR3 in amino acids: CASSREGGDTGELFF. CDR3 coding DNA: TGTGCCAGCAGCCGAGAGGGGGGGGACACCGGGGAGCTGTTTTTT.

This clonotype was seen repeatedly, ten times or more. J is TRBJ2-5 and V is TRBV20-1; 16 bases align to TRBD2. The V and J ends lost 4 bases and 9 bases, in that order; junction bases with no gene match: 5. The CDR3 is 14 residues long. Germline CDR1 and CDR2: DFQATT and SNEGSKA (reference sequence). The CDR3 coding sequence is TGCAGTGCTACCCTTGGGACTAGCGGGGGGGCCCAGTACTTC. The encoded protein is CSATLGTSGGAQYF.

The V and J genes are TRBV13 and TRBJ2-5; TRBD2 matches 12 bases. V was clipped by 5 bases and J by 2 bases; unmatched bases: 12. There are 18 residues in the CDR3. The germline CDR1 and CDR2 sequences are PRHDT and FYEKMQ (reference sequence). CDR3 loop: CASSLLLAGGPGQETQYF. DNA for the CDR3: TGTGCCAGCAGCCTCCTTCTAGCGGGGGGGCCAGGGCAAGAGACCCAGTACTTC.

This clonotype was seen more than once but under ten times. V usage is TRBV27 and J usage is TRBJ2-5; a weak D match, TRBD2 (5 bases). The J call may be faulty, since TRBJ2-1 better matches the DNA end. The CDR3 consists of 14 residues. CDR1 MNHEY and CDR2 SMNVEV come from the germline V gene (reference sequence). The CDR3 DNA follows: TGTGCCAGCAGTCGCTCGGGAAGTCTCTATGAGCAGTTCTTC. This codes for CASSRSGSLYEQFF.

Regarding this clonotype: The germline gene is not matched at one end of the junction; a read error may be the cause. This rearrangement joins TRBV18 to TRBJ1-2, with a tentative D call TRBD1 (5 bases). CDR3 length equals 17 residues. From germline, CDR1 is KGHSH and CDR2 LQKENI. CDR3 DNA: TGTACCAGCTCATCCACGAGTGGGGGTTCGATACGCGTGGGCTACACCTTC. Amino acid sequence: CTSSSTSGGSIRVGYTF.

This clonotype was counted between two and nine times. This chain uses TRBV5-1 with TRBJ2-5; possibly TRBD2 for D (5 bases). V was pared by 0 bases and J by 11 bases, with 17 bases between. CDR3 length: 14 amino acids. Germline V gene data show CDR1 as SGHRS and CDR2 as YFSETQ. CDR3 residues: CASSLVIGGVEQYF. The CDR3 nucleotides read TGCGCCAGCAGCTTGGTTATAGGAGGTGTTGAGCAGTACTTC.

The J gene is TRBJ1-1, the V gene TRBV29-1; a weak D match, TRBD1 (5 bases). Deletions cut 3 bases from V and 4 bases from J, with 15 bases between. Germline loops: CDR1 SQVTM, CDR2 ANQGSEA. The CDR3 has 14 residues. The CDR3 spells CSVDGARGVTEAFF. CDR3 bases: TGCAGCGTTGATGGGGCCCGGGGGGTCACTGAAGCTTTCTTT.

A word on this clonotype: As the CDR3 is not closed by the conserved phenylalanine or tryptophan, this likely results from a read error. This sequence joins TRBV10-3 and TRBJ1-6; D ambiguous. The germline V gene encodes CDR1 ENHRY and CDR2 SYGVKD. There are 13 residues in the CDR3. The germline V and J ends were trimmed by 10 bases and 7 bases, with 14 bases remaining between them. The chain's CDR3 is CATADGGNSPLHL. The CDR3 DNA reads TGTGCCACTGCTGACGGAGGGAATTCACCCCTCCACCTT.

The rearrangement links TRBV19 to TRBJ2-2, with TRBD2 identical over 7 bases. Germline-derived CDR1 and CDR2 are LNHDA and SQIVND (reference sequence). V shed 6 bases and J 2 bases; nucleotides not matched to a gene: 9. The CDR3 length is 16 residues. The CDR3 is CASRDGGGKNTGELFF. Here the CDR3 DNA reads TGTGCCAGTAGAGACGGCGGGGGAAAAAACACCGGGGAGCTGTTTTTT.

This clonotype was detected once. The CDR3 loop is CASIPGGSGAQYF. The CDR3 DNA reads as TGTGCCAGCATCCCCGGTGGGTCGGGTGCGCAGTATTTT. The chain carries TRBV12-3 or TRBV12-4 and TRBJ2-3; D not resolved. Trimming removed 7 bases from V and 10 bases from J, with 18 bases in between. This CDR3 region has 13 residues.

Worth noting for this clonotype: One junction end does not reproduce the germline sequence, and a read error may be involved. The chain links TRBV15 to TRBJ1-4; 7 bases are shared with TRBD1. Germline CDR1 is LNHNV and CDR2 is YYDKDF (reference sequence). The CDR3 is made up of 15 amino acids. The CDR3 coding sequence is TGTGCCACCGGCAGACCGGACAGGACTAATGAAAAACTGTTTTTT. Its translation: CATGRPDRTNEKLFF.

The chain couples TRBV5-5 to TRBJ2-5; 7 bases map to TRBD1. The CDR3 is made up of 16 amino acids. Unmatched junction bases numbered 8, after V lost 0 bases and J lost 3 bases. Looked up from germline, CDR1 is SGHKS and CDR2 is YYEKEE (reference sequence). CDR3 DNA sequence: TGTGCCAGCAGCTTGGGGTCAGGGGGTGGGGAAGAGACCCAGTACTTC. It specifies CASSLGSGGGEETQYF.

V and J are TRBV29-1 and TRBJ2-7; D perhaps matches TRBD1 (5 bases). The V end was cut by 3 bases, the J end by 4 bases, with 16 bases between. This CDR3 spans 14 amino acids. Germline V gene data show CDR1 as SQVTM and CDR2 as ANQGSEA. The CDR3 DNA reads as TGCAGCGTTGACAGGGATATGGAAGGGTACGAGCAGTACTTC. This gives the protein CSVDRDMEGYEQYF.

The V call is TRBV15, the J call TRBJ2-1, with D hard to call. V lost 3 bases, J lost 8 bases, and 8 bases lay in between. This CDR3 spans 12 amino acids. Germline V gene sequence: CDR1 LNHNV, CDR2 YYDKDF (reference sequence). The CDR3 coding sequence is TGTGCCACCAGCAGTTCACGCGATGAGCAGTTCTTC. It translates to CATSSSRDEQFF.

V is TRBV4-1 and J is TRBJ1-2; tentative D call: TRBD1 (6 bases). Trimming removed 4 bases from V and 8 bases from J, with 20 bases in between. The CDR3 is made up of 15 amino acids. The germline gives CDR1 MGHRA, CDR2 YSYEKL. The CDR3 here is CASSPYLRRTEGYTF. The CDR3 DNA reads TGCGCCAGCAGCCCTTACTTGAGGCGGACAGAAGGCTACACCTTC.

The chain employs TRBV28 and TRBJ1-2; 9 bases fit TRBD1. Germline values: CDR1 MDHEN, CDR2 SYDVKM. The trim removed 5 bases at V and 7 bases at J, leaving 5 bases unmatched. This CDR3 has 13 residues. CDR3 sequence reads: CASSETGGAGYTF. DNA of the CDR3: TGTGCCAGCAGTGAGACAGGGGGAGCTGGCTACACCTTC.

J is TRBJ1-2 and V is TRBV12-3 or TRBV12-4; 7 bases map to TRBD1. The CDR3 covers 13 residues. Trimming cost V 6 bases and J 3 bases; bases outside gene matches: 4. CDR3 sequence (DNA): TGTGCCAGCAGGCCGGGACAGTACTATGGCTACACCTTC. Amino acid sequence: CASRPGQYYGYTF.

The rearrangement links TRBV7-2 to TRBJ1-1, with D hard to call. The CDR3 runs 15 residues. V was trimmed by 3 bases and J by 5 bases, leaving 16 bases between them. The germline V gene has CDR1 SGHTA and CDR2 FQGNSA. This CDR3 reads CASSFFFGVLTEAFF. CDR3 nucleotides: TGTGCCAGCAGCTTTTTTTTCGGGGTTTTGACTGAAGCTTTCTTT.

This clonotype turned up a few times. CDR3 sequence reads: CASTGQGANEQYF. The CDR3 DNA is TGTGCCAGCACGGGACAGGGGGCCAACGAGCAGTACTTC. This chain joins TRBV2 and TRBJ2-7; 12 nucleotides align to TRBD1. The CDR3 has 13 residues. The V segment lost 7 bases and the J segment 5 bases; nucleotides outside the gene matches: 3. Germline lookup yields CDR1 SNHLY and CDR2 FYNNEI. Combining the CDR3 with reference TRBV2 and TRBJ2-7 gives the whole variable domain EPEVTQTPSHQVTQMGQEVILRCVPISNHLYFYWYRQILGQKVEFLVSFYNNEISEKSEIFDDQFSVERPDGSNFTLKIRSTKLEDSAMYFCASTGQGANEQYFGPGTRLTVT.

This clonotype was found a few times. This chain uses TRBV5-1 with TRBJ2-5; D is ambiguous. The J call is doubtful: the DNA matches TRBJ2-7 better. CDR1 SGHRS and CDR2 YFSETQ come from the germline V gene. This CDR3 region has 14 residues. CDR3 nucleotides: TGCGCCAGCAGCTTGGGAGACTCGATCTACGAGCAGTACTTC. This gives the protein CASSLGDSIYEQYF.

This clonotype came up a few times. The gene calls are TRBV4-1 and TRBJ2-4; 8 positions agree with TRBD1. This CDR3 has 18 amino acids. Germline V gene lookup returns CDR1 MGHRA and CDR2 YSYEKL. The ends lost 1 base at V and 0 bases at J; junction bases unmatched: 8. The CDR3 DNA sequence: TGCGCCAGCAGCCAAGGATGGTCCAGGGGGCAAGCCAAAAACATTCAGTACTTC. The encoded protein is CASSQGWSRGQAKNIQYF.

The chain couples TRBV7-2 to TRBJ2-3; 8 bases match TRBD2. The germline V gene has CDR1 SGHTA and CDR2 FQGNSA. The CDR3 length is 12 residues. The ends lost 5 bases at V and 14 bases at J; junction bases unmatched: 9. The CDR3 sequence: CASSLRTSSAYF. The CDR3 bases are TGTGCCAGCAGCCTACGGACTAGCTCTGCGTATTTT.

The DNA of the CDR3 is TGTGCCAGCAGCCAAGATGCTAAACAGGGGGCGACCACTGAAGCTTTCTTT. Protein: CASSQDAKQGATTEAFF. V usage is TRBV4-2 and J usage is TRBJ1-1; TRBD1 matches 9 bases. Unmatched junction bases numbered 9, after V lost 0 bases and J lost 4 bases. Germline CDR1 LGHNA, CDR2 YNFKEQ. The CDR3 consists of 17 residues.

This clonotype was seen a few times. The gene calls are TRBV5-1 and TRBJ2-5, with 7 nucleotides matching TRBD1. The CDR3 is 15 amino acids. CDR1 is SGHRS, CDR2 YFSETQ, per germline. The V gene end was trimmed by 4 bases and the J gene end by 11 bases; junction bases not matched to a gene: 17. In DNA form, the CDR3 reads TGCGCCAGCAGCGGCCCTAGGGGGCCTAATACAGGGCAGTACTTC. Its protein is CASSGPRGPNTGQYF.